This T cell receptor (beta chain) was identified during a study of shared clonotypes between healthy human individuals. This clone was found once. Some clones are missing from TCRdb's copy, which holds only in-frame ones; the method was immunoSEQ multiplex PCR. The profile shows roughly 2 million clones, 85% to 95% of them singletons. This CDR3 has 15 amino acids. Germline assignment: CDR1 MGHRA and CDR2 YSYEKL. Trimming took 3 bases from V and 2 from J; bases not matched to a gene: 7. Cells designated naive CD8 were CD45RO-negative and were positively selected for CCR7, with terminally differentiated effector memory CD45RA+ cells excluded.

The genes are TRBV4-1 and TRBJ2-7, with 7 positions matching TRBD1. This TCR came from a man aged 18 to 30 in good health. The material sequenced was naive CD8+ T cells sorted from blood. CDR3 residues: CASSQSSGGTYEQYF. The CDR3 DNA reads as TGCGCCAGCAGCCAGAGTTCAGGGGGAACCTACGAGCAGTACTTC.